These 8 T cell receptor beta chains came from one sample sequenced in a study of T cell responses to AZD1222 COVID-19 vaccine. TCRdb's table, derived via immunoSEQ multiplex PCR, lists solely in-frame clones and lacks some. This table holds tens of thousands of clones, more than 85% found once. The sequenced sample was peripheral blood, obtained on day 0 of AZD1222 vaccination. Every receptor here comes from an adult in good health.

This chain joins TRBV12-3 or TRBV12-4 and TRBJ2-3; no clear D. The germline V and J ends were trimmed by 2 bases and 4 bases, with 4 bases remaining between them. This CDR3 region has 12 residues. The DNA for the CDR3 is TGTGCCAGCAGTTTACTCCCAGATACGCAGTATTTT. Its protein is CASSLLPDTQYF.

V usage is TRBV30 and J usage is TRBJ1-2; D might be TRBD1 (6 bases). Germline V gene lookup returns CDR1 GTSNPN and CDR2 SVGIG (reference sequence). Deletions cut 2 bases from V and 4 bases from J, with 17 bases between. The CDR3 totals 15 residues. In DNA form, the CDR3 reads TGTGCCTGGAGTTTCGGACCTCAGGGGCGCTATGGCTACACCTTC. Amino acids: CAWSFGPQGRYGYTF.

J is TRBJ1-2 and V is TRBV5-3; the D is unclear. TRBV5-3 is an ORF; its function is uncertain. The CDR3 consists of 14 residues. V was pared by 0 bases and J by 7 bases, with 13 bases between. CDR3: CARSLVGRYGGYTF. As DNA, the CDR3 is TGTGCCAGAAGCTTGGTCGGACGCTATGGTGGCTACACCTTC.

This chain connects TRBV11-2 to TRBJ1-5; TRBD1 might be the D (5 bases). The CDR3 loop spans 15 amino acids. The germline gives CDR1 SGHAT, CDR2 FQNNGV. Trimming removed 5 bases at V and 1 base at J, with 12 bases between. The CDR3 is CASSVQGRSNQPQHF. CDR3 nucleotides: TGTGCCAGCAGCGTTCAGGGAAGGAGCAATCAGCCCCAGCATTTT.

The chain combines TRBV9 with TRBJ1-1; no clear D gene. Germline-derived CDR1 and CDR2 are SGDLS and YYNGEE. CDR3 length equals 15 residues. Trimming removed 0 bases from V and 5 bases from J, with 14 bases in between. The chain's CDR3 is CASSVGGASATEAFF. The CDR3 coding sequence is TGTGCCAGCAGCGTAGGAGGAGCCTCAGCGACTGAAGCTTTCTTT.

The chain employs TRBV4-3 and TRBJ1-2; D remains ambiguous. Germline V CDR1 and CDR2: LGHNA, YSLEER. The length of the CDR3 is 14 residues. The V end lost 1 base, the J end lost 5 bases, and 11 bases lay between the germline ends. The CDR3 is CASSQAERNYGYTF. CDR3 sequence (DNA): TGCGCCAGCAGCCAAGCAGAACGGAATTATGGCTACACCTTC.

The rearrangement joins TRBV27 to TRBJ2-7; weak D call: TRBD1 (6 bases). There are 13 residues in the CDR3. The germline CDR1 and CDR2 sequences are MNHEY and SMNVEV (reference sequence). Trimming stripped 5 bases from V and 5 bases from J, with 13 bases between. The CDR3 DNA reads TGTGCCAGCAGTCTAGGGACACGGGACGAGCAGTACTTC. Protein: CASSLGTRDEQYF.

The rearrangement links TRBV7-2 to TRBJ2-7; perhaps TRBD2 as D (6 bases). Deletions cut 5 bases from V and 4 bases from J, with 12 bases between. This CDR3 region has 13 residues. Germline CDR1 is SGHTA and CDR2 is FQGNSA. The DNA for the CDR3 is TGTGCCAGCAGCCCGTGGAGGGCATACGAGCAGTACTTC. Residues: CASSPWRAYEQYF.